The following is a TCR beta chain sequence with its context. The antigen is undetermined. Primers for the PCR totalled 60 Vbeta and 13 Jbeta. Methods used by the authors: Among the unique TCR beta chains that a later analysis counted, about 79 million in all, roughly 11 million were shared. Only in-frame clones appear in the TCRdb table, and some are missing; sequencing was by immunoSEQ multiplex PCR. The DNA gave D and trimming, while V, J and clone size come from that table. The top ten hold roughly 1.7% of the sample, which has more than 95,000 clones, approximately 80% seen once. The data derive from a study of cytomegalovirus exposure and HLA in healthy donors. Broader study findings: Judged likely to be a sequencing artifact was a cluster of highly shared sequence variants. Researchers reportedly found TCR beta sequences accurately predicted most subjects' HLA-A and HLA-B alleles.

CDR3 length equals 15 residues. Per germline, CDR1 MNHEY and CDR2 SVGAGI. Trimming removed 5 bases from V and 2 bases from J; junction bases left unmatched: 4. V usage is TRBV6-5 and J usage is TRBJ2-5; 11 bases match TRBD2. Sequenced material: PBMCs. The origin of this receptor is a woman between 40 and 50 years old in good health and CMV-seronegative. Here the CDR3 reads CASSTLAGGQETQYF. The CDR3 bases are TGTGCCAGCAGTACCCTAGCGGGAGGACAAGAGACCCAGTACTTC.